The rows below give T cell receptor beta chains drawn from one sample of a study of CD8 T cells in ankylosing spondylitis. TCRdb itself ran the 5' RACE reads through MiXCR, one entry per CDR3 protein. This sample has a few hundred thousand distinct CDR3 sequences, with 20% to 25% found just once. Sequencing was carried out using blood, either unsorted or a sorted T cell fraction (not recorded which). The receptor source for this set is a male donor with ankylosing spondylitis or in good health (not recorded which). Each CDR3 is given with its conserved first and last residue. Each record gives: D gene, clone size, J gene, V gene, CDR3 protein, CDR3 DNA. A D gene is named only where the DNA matches it firmly. Size is omitted from some rows. Given values are once, few, many or a class for expanded clones.

NA | few | TRBJ2-3 | TRBV11-2 | CASSTPRVLGGDTQYF | TGTGCCAGCAGCACCCCTAGGGTCCTCGGGGGAGATACGCAGTATTTT
NA | few | TRBJ2-2 | TRBV28 | CASRNSASNTGELFF | TGTGCCAGCAGAAACTCCGCCTCGAACACCGGGGAGCTGTTTTTT
TRBD1 | few | TRBJ2-3 | TRBV29-1 | CSGQQGGVGDTQYF | TGCAGCGGACAACAGGGGGGCGTGGGAGATACGCAGTATTTT
TRBD2 | NA | TRBJ2-5 | TRBV2 | CASSGLAEETQYF | TGTGCCAGCAGTGGACTAGCGGAAGAGACCCAGTACTTC
NA | many | TRBJ1-1 | TRBV2 | CASSPVGSEAFF | TGTGCCAGCAGTCCGGTGGGGTCTGAAGCTTTCTTT
TRBD2 | NA | TRBJ2-7 | TRBV4-1 | CASSQSGESYEQYF | TGCGCCAGCAGCCAGAGCGGGGAATCCTACGAGCAGTACTTC
NA | many | TRBJ2-7 | TRBV7-2 | CASSLGWYEQYF | TGTGCCAGCAGCTTAGGGTGGTACGAGCAGTACTTC
NA | few | TRBJ2-7 | TRBV12-3/TRBV12-4 | CASRGEISYEQYF | TGTGCCAGCAGGGGGGAAATCTCCTACGAGCAGTACTTC
NA | few | TRBJ1-1 | TRBV6-1 | CASSVRLGLHTEAFF | TGTGCCAGCTCGGTGCGATTGGGGCTCCACACTGAAGCTTTCTTT
TRBD2 | NA | TRBJ2-1 | TRBV12-3/TRBV12-4 | CASIALAGGPRNEQFF | TGTGCCAGCATTGCACTAGCGGGGGGGCCCCGAAATGAGCAGTTCTTC
TRBD1 | NA | TRBJ1-4 | TRBV12-3/TRBV12-4 | CASSPKTGMGVEKLFF | TGTGCCAGCAGTCCCAAGACAGGGATGGGAGTTGAAAAACTGTTTTTT
NA | NA | TRBJ2-2 | TRBV29-1 | CSVEDDTGELFF | TGCAGCGTTGAAGATGACACCGGGGAGCTGTTTTTT
TRBD2 | NA | TRBJ2-2 | TRBV28 | CASSLTRERGVTGELFF | TGTGCCAGCAGTTTAACAAGGGAGCGGGGGGTCACCGGGGAGCTGTTTTTT
NA | few | TRBJ2-1 | TRBV11-2 | CASSIHPRQAPPFVAEQFF | TGTGCCAGCAGCATACACCCTAGACAGGCTCCCCCATTTGTCGCTGAGCAGTTCTTC
NA | NA | TRBJ1-1 | TRBV29-1 | CSVSGLAEAFF | TGCAGCGTCTCGGGGTTAGCTGAAGCTTTCTTT
NA | many | TRBJ2-3 | TRBV29-1 | CSVLGGSTDTQYF | TGCAGCGTGCTGGGGGGAAGCACAGATACGCAGTATTTT
TRBD2 | once | TRBJ2-1 | TRBV15 | CATSTRGLAGNEQFF | TGTGCCACCAGCACTAGGGGACTAGCGGGCAATGAGCAGTTCTTC
NA | few | TRBJ2-3 | TRBV29-1 | CSVEGAGQEVDTQYF | TGCAGCGTTGAAGGGGCGGGACAAGAGGTGGATACGCAGTATTTT
NA | NA | TRBJ2-3 | TRBV29-1 | CSVVSAGTDTQYF | TGCAGCGTTGTGTCCGCCGGCACAGATACGCAGTATTTT
TRBD1 | NA | TRBJ2-5 | TRBV9 | CASSPTGGGETQYF | TGTGCCAGCAGCCCTACAGGGGGCGGTGAGACCCAGTACTTC
NA | few | TRBJ2-7 | TRBV4-1 | CASSQDPGPTPGEQYF | TGCGCCAGCAGCCAAGATCCGGGACCCACCCCTGGGGAGCAGTACTTC
TRBD1 | many | TRBJ1-6 | TRBV10-3 | CDYTRQGADSPLHF | TGTGACTACACTAGACAGGGGGCGGATTCACCCCTCCACTTT
NA | NA | TRBJ2-1 | TRBV12-3/TRBV12-4 | CASSDGLTLHEQFF | TGTGCCAGCAGCGACGGACTAACCCTCCATGAGCAGTTCTTC
NA | few | TRBJ2-7 | TRBV4-1 | CASSQSIGTYEQYF | TGCGCCAGCAGCCAATCTATAGGCACCTACGAGCAGTACTTC
NA | NA | TRBJ2-7 | TRBV10-3 | CAIRTPTYEQYF | TGTGCCATCCGGACACCAACCTACGAGCAGTACTTC
NA | NA | TRBJ2-5 | TRBV25-1 | CASRGGFPATQYF | TGTGCCAGCAGGGGGGGTTTCCCCGCGACCCAGTACTTC
NA | few | TRBJ2-1 | TRBV27 | CASPLPYSSYNEQFF | TGTGCCAGCCCCCTACCCTACAGCTCCTACAATGAGCAGTTCTTC
TRBD2 | few | TRBJ2-7 | TRBV27 | CASSLAGGPFPYEQYF | TGTGCCAGCAGCCTAGCGGGGGGCCCCTTTCCCTACGAGCAGTACTTC
TRBD2 | NA | TRBJ2-1 | TRBV2 | CASSEWRGSYNEQFF | TGTGCCAGCAGTGAGTGGCGGGGGTCATACAATGAGCAGTTCTTC
NA | NA | TRBJ2-5 | TRBV2 | CASGGGGNQETQYF | TGTGCCAGCGGGGGCGGGGGTAACCAAGAGACCCAGTACTTC
NA | NA | TRBJ2-1 | TRBV24-1 | CATSDPTSNNEQFF | TGTGCCACCAGTGATCCAACTAGCAACAATGAGCAGTTCTTC